Listed below are T cell receptor beta chains from one sample, sequenced in a study of shared clonotypes between healthy human individuals. Data came from immunoSEQ multiplex PCR; TCRdb stores just in-frame clones and leaves some out. The sample has some 490,000 clones, about 78% seen once. The sequenced material came from PBMCs. The receptor source for this set is a woman aged 40 to 50 in good health. Some clones in this sample may be carry-over from other donors' samples. Each CDR3 is given with its conserved first and last residue. D genes are given only for firm matches. A clone size is listed for some rows: how often the clone was seen (once, few, many), or a class if it is expanded.

size: once
V: TRBV11-3
J: TRBJ2-5
D: TRBD2
DNA: TGTGCCAGCGGGCTAGCGGGTGGCGAGACCCAGTACTTC
CDR3: CASGLAGGETQYF

size: NA
V: TRBV7-7
J: TRBJ2-1
D: TRBD2
DNA: TGTGCCAGCAGCCCCGGGACTAGCGGTGGCGAGCAGTTCTTC
CDR3: CASSPGTSGGEQFF

size: NA
V: TRBV5-1
J: TRBJ2-1
D: TRBD2
DNA: TGCGCCAGCAGCAAACGCGCTTTAGCGGGAGGGGGCCATGAGCAGTTCTTC
CDR3: CASSKRALAGGGHEQFF

size: NA
V: TRBV28
J: TRBJ1-1
D: NA
DNA: TGTGCCAGCAGTTTAGCGGAGAACACTGAAGCTTTCTTT
CDR3: CASSLAENTEAFF

size: few
V: TRBV7-6
J: TRBJ2-7
D: TRBD1
DNA: TGTGCCAGCAGCTTAAGGGACAGGGGTAGCGAGCAGTACTTC
CDR3: CASSLRDRGSEQYF

size: NA
V: TRBV7-3
J: TRBJ2-1
D: TRBD1
DNA: TGTGCCAGCAGCCGGATTCCGGGACAGGGGAACAATGAGCAGTTCTTC
CDR3: CASSRIPGQGNNEQFF

size: NA
V: TRBV7-2
J: TRBJ2-5
D: NA
DNA: TGTGCCAGCAGCTTAGGAACAGCGCAACAAGAGACCCAGTACTTC
CDR3: CASSLGTAQQETQYF

size: NA
V: TRBV2
J: TRBJ1-2
D: NA
DNA: TGTGCCAGCATCACGACAGGTTATGGCTACACCTTC
CDR3: CASITTGYGYTF

size: NA
V: TRBV28
J: TRBJ2-1
D: TRBD2
DNA: TGTGCCAGCACCCCGGGGGGGAACCCCTCCTACAATGAGCAGTTCTTC
CDR3: CASTPGGNPSYNEQFF

size: NA
V: TRBV6-1
J: TRBJ2-1
D: TRBD2
DNA: TGTGCCAGCAGTGAAGCGGGACTAGCGGGAGACTACAATGAGCAGTTCTTC
CDR3: CASSEAGLAGDYNEQFF

size: NA
V: TRBV7-8
J: TRBJ2-7
D: NA
DNA: TGTGCCAGCAGCTATCAGCAGGGGCCCTACGAGCAGTACTTC
CDR3: CASSYQQGPYEQYF

size: NA
V: TRBV4-3
J: TRBJ2-3
D: TRBD2
DNA: TGCGCCAGCAGCCAGGGACTAGCCGTGGTAGATACGCAGTATTTT
CDR3: CASSQGLAVVDTQYF

size: many
V: TRBV5-4
J: TRBJ2-1
D: NA
DNA: TGTGCCACCGGAACCAGGGGCAATGAGCAGTTCTTC
CDR3: CATGTRGNEQFF

size: NA
V: TRBV7-9
J: TRBJ2-6
D: NA
DNA: TGTGCCAGCAGCTTGACTGGGGCCAACGTCCTGACTTTC
CDR3: CASSLTGANVLTF

size: NA
V: TRBV15
J: TRBJ1-2
D: NA
DNA: TGTGCCACCAGCGGGGGTGCTAACTATGGCTACACCTTC
CDR3: CATSGGANYGYTF

size: NA
V: TRBV7-9
J: TRBJ2-7
D: NA
DNA: TGTGCCAGCAGCTTAGGGGGGCTAGAAGGCAACGAGCAGTACTTC
CDR3: CASSLGGLEGNEQYF

size: NA
V: TRBV6-4
J: TRBJ2-3
D: NA
DNA: TGTGCCAGCAGTGACCAGGCAGCGTCCTCAGATACGCAGTATTTT
CDR3: CASSDQAASSDTQYF

size: NA
V: TRBV6-4
J: TRBJ2-2
D: TRBD2
DNA: TGTGCCAGCAGTGACTCGAAGGCTAGCGGGAGCCACGAATCGAACTGGGACACCGGGGAGCTGTTTTTT
CDR3: CASSDSKASGSHESNWDTGELFF